This T cell receptor (beta chain) is drawn from a study of post-analysis software for immune sequencing data. The overall study: Several disease courses (relapsing-remitting, secondary progressive and progressive-relapsing) of multiple sclerosis were included. Study results and limitations: Significantly decreased normalized Chao1 diversity was recorded for multiple sclerosis patients relative to controls.

Presence of unique molecular identifiers characterized the TCR beta cDNA libraries. TCRdb reprocessed the PCR reads with MiXCR, giving one entry per CDR3 protein. The sample has around 180,000 distinct CDR3 sequences, 30% seen once; the top ten hold approximately 1.6%. This clonotype showed up many times. Its cognate antigen is unknown. The TCR originated in a girl aged 10 to 17 with multiple sclerosis. Sequenced material: blood.

The CDR3 DNA is TGTGCCAGCAGTTTAGGTCCGGCGGGAGCGTCCTACAATGAGCAGTTCTTC. It encodes CASSLGPAGASYNEQFF. The V call is TRBV12-3 or TRBV12-4, the J call TRBJ2-1; TRBD2 agrees at 7 bases. Unmatched junction bases numbered 7, after V lost 1 base and J lost 1 base. The CDR3 extends over 17 amino acids.